The 21 T cell receptor beta chains below come from one sample, sequenced in a study of T cells after somatic rescue of genetic block. Assay: immunoSEQ multiplex PCR; the TCRdb copy retains only in-frame clones and omits some. Of about 68,000 clones detected, around 90% appear once; the ten largest clones hold about 3%. Sequenced material: peripheral blood mononuclear cells (PBMCs). These receptors were obtained from a man in his forties.

In this sample, this clone turned up once. This chain connects TRBV10-3 to TRBJ2-7; D is tentatively TRBD1 or TRBD2 (6 bases each). V lost 3 bases and J 5 bases, leaving 14 bases between the germline ends. Germline V gene sequence: CDR1 ENHRY, CDR2 SYGVKD. CDR3 size: 14 residues. CDR3 protein: CAISDIFGGNEQYF. The CDR3 coding sequence is TGTGCCATCAGTGATATTTTCGGGGGCAACGAGCAGTACTTC.

The chain carries TRBV7-2 and TRBJ1-4; 9 positions match TRBD1. With 5 bases clipped from V and 7 bases from J, the junction kept 8 bases outside the gene matches. Germline V gene data show CDR1 as SGHTA and CDR2 as FQGNSA. The CDR3 is 15 residues long. The CDR3, as DNA: TGTGCCAGCAGCGAACCGGGACAGGGTGGTGAAAAACTGTTTTTT. This gives the protein CASSEPGQGGEKLFF. The full variable domain, in which reference TRBV7-2 and TRBJ1-4 provide the parts outside the CDR3, is GAGVSQSPSNKVTEKGKDVELRCDPISGHTALYWYRQSLGQGLEFLIYFQGNSAPDKSGLPSDRFSAERTGGSVSTLTIQRTQQEDSAVYLCASSEPGQGGEKLFFGSGTQLSVL.

V usage is TRBV6-5 and J usage is TRBJ2-7; 10 nucleotides line up with TRBD2. The germline gives CDR1 MNHEY, CDR2 SVGAGI. V lost 0 bases and J lost 9; bases outside the gene matches: 8. The CDR3 contains 15 residues. The CDR3 loop reads CASSYSRTSGEGQYF. In DNA form, the CDR3 reads TGTGCCAGCAGTTACTCCCGGACTAGCGGAGAGGGGCAGTACTTC.

This clone was found once. The chain links TRBV28 to TRBJ2-1; perhaps TRBD1 as D (6 bases). Trimming stripped 8 bases from V and 4 bases from J, with 18 bases between. There are 15 residues in the CDR3. Germline values: CDR1 MDHEN, CDR2 SYDVKM. The CDR3 loop reads CASRPRTDPYNEQFF. The CDR3, as DNA: TGTGCCAGCCGGCCCCGGACAGATCCATACAATGAGCAGTTCTTC.

The chain carries TRBV6-1 and TRBJ2-7, with D unclear. Germline lookup yields CDR1 MNHNS and CDR2 SASEGT. The CDR3 has 10 amino acids. Trimming cost V 4 bases and J 4 bases, with 2 bases left between them. CDR3 bases: TGTGCCAGCAGTGCTTACGAGCAGTACTTC. Translating gives CASSAYEQYF.

CDR3 in amino acids: CASSYSFGVREKLFF. The CDR3 DNA is TGTGCCAGCAGTTACTCGTTCGGGGTCCGGGAAAAACTGTTTTTT. This chain links TRBV6-5 with TRBJ1-4; D is undetermined. The CDR3 extends over 15 amino acids. The germline V gene encodes CDR1 MNHEY and CDR2 SVGAGI. The V end was cut by 0 bases, the J end by 8 bases, with 13 bases between.

This rearrangement joins TRBV7-8 to TRBJ2-2, with 12 positions matching TRBD2. This CDR3 is 16 amino acids long. The ends lost 3 bases at V and 4 bases at J; junction bases unmatched: 3. CDR1 is SGHVS, CDR2 FQNEAQ, per germline. The CDR3 protein is CASSLTSGRGTGELFF. In DNA, the CDR3 is TGTGCCAGCAGCTTGACTAGCGGGAGAGGCACCGGGGAGCTGTTTTTT.

The chain employs TRBV4-2 and TRBJ1-5; TRBD1 might be the D (5 bases). Trimming stripped 1 base from V and 2 bases from J, with 18 bases between. The CDR3 is 18 residues long. The germline CDR1 and CDR2 sequences are LGHNA and YNFKEQ. This chain's CDR3 is CASSQGLDSTMGNQPQHF. The CDR3 DNA reads as TGTGCCAGCAGCCAAGGGCTAGACAGTACTATGGGCAATCAGCCCCAGCATTTT.

The chain is built from TRBV7-7 and TRBJ2-7; D possibly matches TRBD1 or TRBD2 (5 bases each). The V end was cut by 4 bases, the J end by 7 bases, with 14 bases between. Germline values: CDR1 SSHAT, CDR2 FNYEAQ (reference sequence). This CDR3 is 13 amino acids long. The CDR3 sequence: CASSSTTRGEQYF. The CDR3 coding sequence is TGTGCCAGCAGCTCCACCACTAGGGGAGAGCAGTACTTC.

This clone came up a few times. The chain has TRBV4-1 and TRBJ1-5; D unclear. The germline V gene has CDR1 MGHRA and CDR2 YSYEKL. The length of the CDR3 is 13 residues. V gave up 0 bases and J gave up 5 bases, with 5 bases separating them. The chain's CDR3 is CASSQDKYQPQHF. In DNA, the CDR3 is TGCGCCAGCAGCCAAGACAAATATCAGCCCCAGCATTTT.

The genes are TRBV9 and TRBJ2-1, with 7 bases identical to TRBD1. The CDR3 sequence is 15 residues long. The germline gives CDR1 SGDLS, CDR2 YYNGEE. V was pared by 3 bases and J by 3 bases, with 6 bases of the junction left unmatched. The CDR3 bases are TGTGCCAGCAGCGCAACGACAGGGTACTACAATGAGCAGTTCTTC. Translation: CASSATTGYYNEQFF.

The rearrangement uses TRBV30 and TRBJ1-3; D unresolved. CDR3 size: 14 residues. V was shortened by 2 bases and J by 0 bases, with 8 bases between the two germline ends. In germline, CDR1 is GTSNPN, CDR2 SVGIG (reference sequence). The CDR3 sequence: CAWSPGSSGNTIYF. The CDR3 coding sequence is TGTGCCTGGAGTCCCGGGTCCTCTGGAAACACCATATATTTT.

The V gene is TRBV4-1, the J gene TRBJ2-4, with 8 nucleotides matching TRBD1. V was pared by 3 bases and J by 2 bases, with 6 bases of the junction left unmatched. CDR1 is MGHRA and CDR2 is YSYEKL in the germline V gene. CDR3 length: 16 residues. In DNA form, the CDR3 reads TGCGCCAGCAGCCAGACGGACAGGGACCCCAAAAACATTCAGTACTTC. Residues: CASSQTDRDPKNIQYF.

The chain has TRBV19 and TRBJ1-1; tentatively, D is TRBD1 (6 bases). Germline loops: CDR1 LNHDA, CDR2 SQIVND (reference sequence). The CDR3 runs 15 residues. Trimming removed 3 bases from V and 4 bases from J, with 15 bases in between. The CDR3 spells CASSIVGGVGTEAFF. CDR3 sequence (DNA): TGTGCCAGTAGTATCGTGGGGGGCGTTGGCACTGAAGCTTTCTTT.

The rearrangement uses TRBV10-1 and TRBJ2-3; 7 nucleotides agree with TRBD2. V gave up 0 bases and J gave up 0 bases; unmatched junction bases: 0. The CDR3 spans 15 residues. From germline, CDR1 is WNHNN and CDR2 SYGVQD (reference sequence). This CDR3 is CASSESRGSTDTQYF. CDR3 in DNA: TGCGCCAGCAGTGAGTCGCGGGGGAGCACAGATACGCAGTATTTT.

V is TRBV5-4 and J is TRBJ1-2; maybe TRBD1 (5 bases). The ends were cut back, 3 bases at V and 4 bases at J, with 22 bases in the middle. This CDR3 is built from 17 residues. CDR1 and CDR2 from the germline V gene are SGHNT and YYREEE (reference sequence). CDR3 bases: TGTGCCAGCAGCTCCGGTTTGACGGGTGGGGGGACCTATGGCTACACCTTC. The encoded protein is CASSSGLTGGGTYGYTF.

The genes are TRBV7-9 and TRBJ2-7; D might be TRBD2 (5 bases). V lost 5 bases and J 7 bases, leaving 18 bases between the germline ends. The CDR3 length is 14 residues. From germline, CDR1 is SEHNR and CDR2 FQNEAQ (reference sequence). CDR3 DNA: TGTGCCAGCAGCCAAGCCGGGGAGACGGGAGAGCAGTACTTC. It yields the protein CASSQAGETGEQYF.

This clone was recorded once. The chain links TRBV7-2 to TRBJ2-3; D is undetermined. CDR1 and CDR2 (germline): SGHTA, FQGNSA. CDR3 length equals 13 residues. Between the trimmed V and J ends, which lost 6 bases and 9 bases, there was a span of 16 bases. CDR3: CASRRSPGLTQYF. In DNA, the CDR3 is TGTGCCAGCAGGCGATCCCCTGGGTTGACGCAGTATTTT.

The chain uses TRBV5-1 and TRBJ1-2, with a tentative D call TRBD1 (5 bases). V was trimmed by 7 bases and J by 10 bases, leaving 23 bases between them. The germline V gene has CDR1 SGHRS and CDR2 YFSETQ. The CDR3 runs 14 residues. DNA for the CDR3: TGCGCCAGCTCCGCAAGTTTAACAACGGGGGTCTACACCTTC. The encoded protein is CASSASLTTGVYTF.

This clone has just a few counts. The rearrangement joins TRBV6-5 to TRBJ2-3; 8 bases are a match to TRBD2. The CDR3 has 15 residues. CDR1 MNHEY and CDR2 SVGAGI come from the germline V gene. With V trimmed by 0 bases and J by 3 bases, 2 bases remained unmatched. The CDR3 sequence: CASSYSPGGTDTQYF. CDR3 DNA sequence: TGTGCCAGCAGTTACTCGCCGGGAGGGACAGATACGCAGTATTTT.

V is TRBV6-5 and J is TRBJ2-1; no clear D. With 6 bases removed from V and 10 bases from J, the gap between germline ends came to 19 bases. The CDR3 covers 14 residues. Germline assignment: CDR1 MNHEY and CDR2 SVGAGI. CDR3 amino acids: CASREGFMMWEQFF. CDR3 in DNA: TGTGCCAGCAGGGAAGGCTTCATGATGTGGGAGCAGTTCTTC.